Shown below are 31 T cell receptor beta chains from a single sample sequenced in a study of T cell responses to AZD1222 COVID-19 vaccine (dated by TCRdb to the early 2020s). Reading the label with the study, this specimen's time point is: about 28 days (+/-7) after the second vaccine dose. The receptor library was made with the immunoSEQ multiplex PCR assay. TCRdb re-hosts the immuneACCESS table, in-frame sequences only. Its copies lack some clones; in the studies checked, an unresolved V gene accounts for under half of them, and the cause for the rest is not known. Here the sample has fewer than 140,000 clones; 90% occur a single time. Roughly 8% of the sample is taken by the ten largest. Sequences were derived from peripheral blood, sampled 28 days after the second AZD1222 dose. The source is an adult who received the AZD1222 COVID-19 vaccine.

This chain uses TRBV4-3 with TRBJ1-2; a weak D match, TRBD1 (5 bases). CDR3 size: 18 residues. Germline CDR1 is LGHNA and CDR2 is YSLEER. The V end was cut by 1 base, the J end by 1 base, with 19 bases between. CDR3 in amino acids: CASSQVSGGDGNNYGYTF. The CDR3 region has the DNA TGCGCCAGCAGCCAAGTTTCCGGTGGGGACGGTAATAACTATGGCTACACCTTC.

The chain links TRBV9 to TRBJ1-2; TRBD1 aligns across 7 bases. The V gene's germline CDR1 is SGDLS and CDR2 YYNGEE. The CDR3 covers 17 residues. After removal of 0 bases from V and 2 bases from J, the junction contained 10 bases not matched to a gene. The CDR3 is CASSVAGLDRRNYGYTF. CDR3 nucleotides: TGTGCCAGCAGCGTAGCCGGACTGGACAGGAGGAACTATGGCTACACCTTC.

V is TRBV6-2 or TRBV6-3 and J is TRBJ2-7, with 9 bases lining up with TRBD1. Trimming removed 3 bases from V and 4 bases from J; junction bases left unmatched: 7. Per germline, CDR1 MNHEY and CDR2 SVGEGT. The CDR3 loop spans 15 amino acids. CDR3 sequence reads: CASSYPIGTGYEQYF. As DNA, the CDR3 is TGTGCCAGCAGTTATCCAATTGGGACAGGGTACGAGCAGTACTTC.

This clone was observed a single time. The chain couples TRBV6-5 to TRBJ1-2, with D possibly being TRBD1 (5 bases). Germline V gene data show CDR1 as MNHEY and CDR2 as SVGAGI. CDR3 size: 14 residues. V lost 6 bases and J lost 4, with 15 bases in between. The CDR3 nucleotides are TGTGCCAGCAGGACCGGGACCGAGGGCTATGGCTACACCTTC. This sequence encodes CASRTGTEGYGYTF.

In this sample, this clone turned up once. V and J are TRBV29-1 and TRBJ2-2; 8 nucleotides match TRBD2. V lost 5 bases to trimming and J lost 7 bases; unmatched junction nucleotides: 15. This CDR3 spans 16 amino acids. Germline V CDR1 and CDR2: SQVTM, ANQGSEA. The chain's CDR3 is CSVQGAGDGVDGELFF. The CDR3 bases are TGCAGCGTTCAAGGAGCGGGGGACGGAGTTGACGGGGAGCTGTTTTTT.

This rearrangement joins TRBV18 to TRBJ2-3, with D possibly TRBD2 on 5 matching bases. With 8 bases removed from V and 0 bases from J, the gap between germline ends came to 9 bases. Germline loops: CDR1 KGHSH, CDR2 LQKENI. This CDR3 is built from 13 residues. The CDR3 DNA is TGTGCCAGCAACCTAGCAAGCACAGATACGCAGTATTTT. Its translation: CASNLASTDTQYF.

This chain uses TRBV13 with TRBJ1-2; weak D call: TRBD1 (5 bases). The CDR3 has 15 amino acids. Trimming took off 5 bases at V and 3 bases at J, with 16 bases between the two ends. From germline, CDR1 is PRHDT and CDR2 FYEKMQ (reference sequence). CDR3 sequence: CASSVGGLGDYGYTF. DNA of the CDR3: TGTGCCAGCAGCGTGGGGGGACTCGGTGACTATGGCTACACCTTC.

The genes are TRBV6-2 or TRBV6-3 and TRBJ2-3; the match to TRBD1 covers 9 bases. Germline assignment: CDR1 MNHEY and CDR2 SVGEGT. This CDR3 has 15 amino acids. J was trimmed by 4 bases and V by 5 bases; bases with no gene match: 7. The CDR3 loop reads CASSELQGAPDTQYF. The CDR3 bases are TGTGCCAGCAGTGAGTTACAGGGGGCGCCAGATACGCAGTATTTT.

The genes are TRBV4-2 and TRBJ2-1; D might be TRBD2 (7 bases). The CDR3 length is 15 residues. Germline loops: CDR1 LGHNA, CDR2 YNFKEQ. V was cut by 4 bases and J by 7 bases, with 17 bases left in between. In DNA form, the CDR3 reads TGTGCCAGCAGCCGGAACGTAGGGGGGGTAAATGAGCAGTTCTTC. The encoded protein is CASSRNVGGVNEQFF.

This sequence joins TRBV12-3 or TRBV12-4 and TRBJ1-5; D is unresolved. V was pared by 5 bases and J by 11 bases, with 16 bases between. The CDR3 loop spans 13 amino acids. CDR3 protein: CASSLLSHETQHF. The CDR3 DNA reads TGTGCCAGCAGTCTCCTGTCCCATGAAACCCAGCATTTT.

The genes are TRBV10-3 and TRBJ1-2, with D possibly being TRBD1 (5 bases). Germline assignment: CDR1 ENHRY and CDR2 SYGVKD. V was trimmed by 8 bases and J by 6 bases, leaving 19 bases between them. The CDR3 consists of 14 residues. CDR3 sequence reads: CAISAGGTQDGYTF. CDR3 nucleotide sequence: TGTGCCATCTCCGCCGGCGGGACCCAGGATGGCTACACCTTC.

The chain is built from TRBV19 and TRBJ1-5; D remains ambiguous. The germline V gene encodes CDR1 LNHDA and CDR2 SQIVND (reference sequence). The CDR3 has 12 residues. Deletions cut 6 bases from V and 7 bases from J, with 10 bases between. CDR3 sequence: CASSAQVQPQHF. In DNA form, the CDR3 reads TGTGCCAGTAGCGCCCAGGTCCAGCCCCAGCATTTT. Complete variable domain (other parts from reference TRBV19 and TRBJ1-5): DGGITQSPKYLFRKEGQNVTLSCEQNLNHDAMYWYRQDPGQGLRLIYYSQIVNDFQKGDIAEGYSVSREKKESFPLTVTSAQKNPTAFYLCASSAQVQPQHFGDGTRLSIL.

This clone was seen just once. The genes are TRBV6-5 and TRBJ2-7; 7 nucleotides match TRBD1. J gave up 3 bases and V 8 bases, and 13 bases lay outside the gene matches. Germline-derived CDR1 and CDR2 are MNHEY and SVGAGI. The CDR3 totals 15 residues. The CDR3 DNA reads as TGTGCCAGCTCCAAACCCACAGGGGTCGGCTACGAGCAGTACTTC. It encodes CASSKPTGVGYEQYF.

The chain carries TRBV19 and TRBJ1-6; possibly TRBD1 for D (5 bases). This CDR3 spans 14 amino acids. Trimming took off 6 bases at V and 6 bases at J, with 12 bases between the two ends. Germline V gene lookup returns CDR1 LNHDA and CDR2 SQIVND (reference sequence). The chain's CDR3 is CASRTTGTNSPLHF. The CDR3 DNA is TGTGCCAGTAGGACTACAGGTACTAATTCACCCCTCCACTTT.

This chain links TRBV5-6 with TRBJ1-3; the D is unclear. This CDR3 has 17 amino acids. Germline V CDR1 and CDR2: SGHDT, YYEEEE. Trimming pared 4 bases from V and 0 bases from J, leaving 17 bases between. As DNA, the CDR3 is TGTGCCAGCAGCCCGTTGGTTTCGCCGAGCTCTGGAAACACCATATATTTT. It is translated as CASSPLVSPSSGNTIYF.

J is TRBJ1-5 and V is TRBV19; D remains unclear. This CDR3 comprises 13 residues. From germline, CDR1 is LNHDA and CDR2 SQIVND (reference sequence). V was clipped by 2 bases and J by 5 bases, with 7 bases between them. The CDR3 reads CASSIQSDQPQHF. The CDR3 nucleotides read TGTGCCAGTAGTATACAGTCGGATCAGCCCCAGCATTTT.

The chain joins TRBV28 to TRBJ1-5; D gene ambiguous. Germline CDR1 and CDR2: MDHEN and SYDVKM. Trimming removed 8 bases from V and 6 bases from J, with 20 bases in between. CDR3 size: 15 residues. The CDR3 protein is CASGLGVPKGQPQHF. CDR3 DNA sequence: TGTGCCAGCGGCTTGGGCGTACCAAAGGGTCAGCCCCAGCATTTT. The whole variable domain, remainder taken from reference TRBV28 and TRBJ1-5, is DVKVTQSSRYLVKRTGEKVFLECVQDMDHENMFWYRQDPGLGLRLIYFSYDVKMKEKGDIPEGYSVSREKKERFSLILESASTNQTSMYLCASGLGVPKGQPQHFGDGTRLSIL.

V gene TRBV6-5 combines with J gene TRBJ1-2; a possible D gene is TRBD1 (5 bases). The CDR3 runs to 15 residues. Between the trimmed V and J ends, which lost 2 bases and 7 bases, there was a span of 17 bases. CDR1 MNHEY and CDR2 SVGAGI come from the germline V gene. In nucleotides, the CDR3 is TGTGCCAGCAGTTACCAGGGCTCCGAGATTAGTGGCTACACCTTC. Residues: CASSYQGSEISGYTF.

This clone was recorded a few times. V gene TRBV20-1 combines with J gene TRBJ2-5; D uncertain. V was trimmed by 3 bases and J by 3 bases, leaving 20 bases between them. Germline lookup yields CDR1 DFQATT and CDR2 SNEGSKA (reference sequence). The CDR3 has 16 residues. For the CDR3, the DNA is TGCAGTGCTAGTCCCACTACACTTCTAGACAAAGAGACCCAGTACTTC. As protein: CSASPTTLLDKETQYF.

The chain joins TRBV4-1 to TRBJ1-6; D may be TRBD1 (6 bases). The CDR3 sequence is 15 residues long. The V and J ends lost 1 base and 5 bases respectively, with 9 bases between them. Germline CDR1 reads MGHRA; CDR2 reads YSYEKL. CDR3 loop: CASSQVGAHNSPLHF. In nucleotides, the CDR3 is TGCGCCAGCAGCCAAGTGGGGGCACATAATTCACCCCTCCACTTT.

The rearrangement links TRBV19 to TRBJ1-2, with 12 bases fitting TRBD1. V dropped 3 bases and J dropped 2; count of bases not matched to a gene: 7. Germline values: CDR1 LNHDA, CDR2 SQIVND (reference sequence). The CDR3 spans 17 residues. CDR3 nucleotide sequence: TGTGCCAGTAGTATGAGGGACAGGGGGCAAAGAAACTATGGCTACACCTTC. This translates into CASSMRDRGQRNYGYTF.

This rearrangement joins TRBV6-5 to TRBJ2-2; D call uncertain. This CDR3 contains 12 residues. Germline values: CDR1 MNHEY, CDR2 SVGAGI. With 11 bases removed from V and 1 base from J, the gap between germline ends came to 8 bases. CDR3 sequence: CAAHRNTGELFF. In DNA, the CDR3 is TGTGCCGCCCATCGGAACACCGGGGAGCTGTTTTTT.

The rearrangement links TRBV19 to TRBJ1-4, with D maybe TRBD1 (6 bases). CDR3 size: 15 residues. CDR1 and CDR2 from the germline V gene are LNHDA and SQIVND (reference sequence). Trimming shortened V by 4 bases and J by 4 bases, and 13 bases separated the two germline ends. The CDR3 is CASSKPGVFNEKLFF. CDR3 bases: TGTGCCAGTAGTAAACCAGGGGTTTTTAATGAAAAACTGTTTTTT.

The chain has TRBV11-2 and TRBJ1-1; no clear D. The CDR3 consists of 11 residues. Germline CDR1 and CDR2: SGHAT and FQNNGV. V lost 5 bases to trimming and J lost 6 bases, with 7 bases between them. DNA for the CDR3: TGTGCCAGCAGCCGCCTGTCTGAAGCTTTCTTT. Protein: CASSRLSEAFF.

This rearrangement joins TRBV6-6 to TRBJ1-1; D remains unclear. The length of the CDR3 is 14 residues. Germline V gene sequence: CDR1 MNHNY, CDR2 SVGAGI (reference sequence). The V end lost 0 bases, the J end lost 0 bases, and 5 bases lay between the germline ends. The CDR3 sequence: CASSYSSVNTEAFF. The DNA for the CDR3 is TGTGCCAGCAGTTACTCGTCAGTGAACACTGAAGCTTTCTTT.

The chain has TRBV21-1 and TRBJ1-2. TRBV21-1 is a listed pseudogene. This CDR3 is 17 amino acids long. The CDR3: CASSKALGSRGRNGYTF. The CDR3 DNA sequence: TGTGCCAGCAGCAAAGCGCTTGGTAGCCGGGGGCGAAATGGCTACACCTTC.

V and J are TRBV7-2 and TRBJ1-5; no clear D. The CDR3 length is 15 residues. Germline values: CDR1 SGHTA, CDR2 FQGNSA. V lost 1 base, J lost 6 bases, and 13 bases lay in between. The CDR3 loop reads CASSLVDPSGQPQHF. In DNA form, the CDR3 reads TGTGCCAGCAGCTTAGTGGACCCATCCGGTCAGCCCCAGCATTTT.

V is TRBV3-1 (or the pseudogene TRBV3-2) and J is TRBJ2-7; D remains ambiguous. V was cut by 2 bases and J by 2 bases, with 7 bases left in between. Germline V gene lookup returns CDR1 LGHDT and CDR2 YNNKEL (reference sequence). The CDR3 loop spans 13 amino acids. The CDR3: CASSQPTAYEQYF. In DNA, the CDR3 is TGTGCCAGCAGCCAACCAACGGCCTACGAGCAGTACTTC.

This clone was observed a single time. CDR3 in amino acids: CASSSNPTSGGLNEQFF. DNA for the CDR3: TGTGCCAGCAGCTCGAATCCGACTAGCGGGGGACTCAATGAGCAGTTCTTC. V and J are TRBV5-5 and TRBJ2-1, with 12 bases identical to TRBD2. After removal of 3 bases from V and 6 bases from J, the junction contained 10 bases not matched to a gene. The CDR3 extends over 17 amino acids. The germline gives CDR1 SGHKS, CDR2 YYEKEE (reference sequence).

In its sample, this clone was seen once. CDR3 sequence: CASSRRTSGGPTYEQYF. The CDR3 DNA reads TGTGCCAGCAGCCGAAGGACTAGCGGGGGACCCACCTACGAGCAGTACTTC. The chain carries TRBV11-2 and TRBJ2-7, with TRBD2 matching 13 bases. From germline, CDR1 is SGHAT and CDR2 FQNNGV. The CDR3 has 17 amino acids. V lost 5 bases and J lost 2; bases outside the gene matches: 9.

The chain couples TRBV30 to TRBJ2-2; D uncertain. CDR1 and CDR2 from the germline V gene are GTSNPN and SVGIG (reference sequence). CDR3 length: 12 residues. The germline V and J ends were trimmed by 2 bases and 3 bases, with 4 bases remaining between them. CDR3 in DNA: TGTGCCTGGAGTAGGGACACCGGGGAGCTGTTTTTT. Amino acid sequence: CAWSRDTGELFF. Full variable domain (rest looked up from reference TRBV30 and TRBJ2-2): SQTIHQWPATLVQPVGSPLSLECTVEGTSNPNLYWYRQAAGRGLQLLFYSVGIGQISSEVPQNLSASRPQDRQFILSSKKLLLSDSGFYLCAWSRDTGELFFGEGSRLTVL.